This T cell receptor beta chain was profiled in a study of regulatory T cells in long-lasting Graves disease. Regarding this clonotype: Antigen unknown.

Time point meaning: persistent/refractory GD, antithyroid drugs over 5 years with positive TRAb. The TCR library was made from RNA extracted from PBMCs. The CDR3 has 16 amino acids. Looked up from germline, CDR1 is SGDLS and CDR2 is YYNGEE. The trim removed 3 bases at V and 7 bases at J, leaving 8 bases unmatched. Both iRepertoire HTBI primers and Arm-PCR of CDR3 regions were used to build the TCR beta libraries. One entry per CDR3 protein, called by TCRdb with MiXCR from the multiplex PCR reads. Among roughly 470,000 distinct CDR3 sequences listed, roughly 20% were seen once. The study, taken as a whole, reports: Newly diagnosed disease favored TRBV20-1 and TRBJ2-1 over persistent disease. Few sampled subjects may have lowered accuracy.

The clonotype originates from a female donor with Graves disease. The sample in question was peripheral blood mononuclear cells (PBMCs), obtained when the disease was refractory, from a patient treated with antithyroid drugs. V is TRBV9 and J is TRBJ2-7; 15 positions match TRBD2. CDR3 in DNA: TGTGCCAGCAGCGCGGGGACTAGCGGGAGGCTGGGAGAGCAGTACTTC. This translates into CASSAGTSGRLGEQYF.